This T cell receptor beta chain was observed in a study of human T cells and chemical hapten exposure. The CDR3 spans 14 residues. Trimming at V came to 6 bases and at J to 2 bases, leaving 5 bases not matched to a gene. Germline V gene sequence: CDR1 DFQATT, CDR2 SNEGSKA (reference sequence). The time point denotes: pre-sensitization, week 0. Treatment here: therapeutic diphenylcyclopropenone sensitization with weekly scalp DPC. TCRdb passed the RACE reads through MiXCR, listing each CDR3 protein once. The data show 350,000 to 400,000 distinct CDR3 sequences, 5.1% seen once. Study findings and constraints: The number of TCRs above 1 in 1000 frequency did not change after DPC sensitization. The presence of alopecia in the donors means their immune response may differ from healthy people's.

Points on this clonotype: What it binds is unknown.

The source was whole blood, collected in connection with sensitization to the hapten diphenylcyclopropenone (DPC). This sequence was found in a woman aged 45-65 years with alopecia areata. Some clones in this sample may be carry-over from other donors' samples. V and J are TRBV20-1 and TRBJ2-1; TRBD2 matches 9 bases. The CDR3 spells CSAQERGAYNEQFF. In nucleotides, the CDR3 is TGCAGTGCGCAAGAGCGGGGGGCCTACAATGAGCAGTTCTTC.